One sample yielded the 20 T cell receptor beta chains listed below, sequenced in a study of cytomegalovirus exposure and HLA in healthy donors. The PCR made use of 60 Vbeta and 13 Jbeta primers. The data were produced by immunoSEQ multiplex PCR, yet TCRdb's version contains in-frame clones alone and is incomplete. The sample has 200,000 to 250,000 clones, roughly 87% seen once; the top ten hold roughly 5%. The source material was PBMCs. These receptors were taken from a woman aged 40 to 50 in good health and CMV-seropositive.

This clone has just one count. This chain joins TRBV19 and TRBJ2-2; D ambiguous. The ends were cut back, 7 bases at V and 8 bases at J, with 11 bases in the middle. The CDR3 contains 12 residues. Germline values: CDR1 LNHDA, CDR2 SQIVND (reference sequence). The CDR3 sequence is CASTHAPGELFF. Here the CDR3 DNA reads TGTGCCAGTACCCACGCGCCAGGGGAGCTGTTTTTT. The full variable domain, with the rest looked up from reference TRBV19 and TRBJ2-2, is DGGITQSPKYLFRKEGQNVTLSCEQNLNHDAMYWYRQDPGQGLRLIYYSQIVNDFQKGDIAEGYSVSREKKESFPLTVTSAQKNPTAFYLCASTHAPGELFFGEGSRLTVL.

This chain links TRBV5-4 with TRBJ2-1; 7 bases match TRBD1. Germline V CDR1 and CDR2: SGHNT, YYREEE (reference sequence). The J segment lost 7 bases and the V segment lost 5 bases, leaving 15 bases of the junction unmatched. This CDR3 is built from 16 residues. The DNA of the CDR3 is TGTGCCAGCAGTTCTGGGACAGTGACCTACGGGAATGAGCAGTTCTTC. As protein: CASSSGTVTYGNEQFF.

The V call is TRBV4-3, the J call TRBJ1-1; no reliable D call. This CDR3 spans 14 amino acids. CDR1 and CDR2 (germline): LGHNA, YSLEER. V lost 0 bases, J lost 1 base, and 6 bases lay in between. The CDR3 DNA follows: TGCGCCAGCAGCCAAGAGTTCCGGAACACTGAAGCTTTCTTT. It yields the protein CASSQEFRNTEAFF.

As to this clone: One end of the junction does not line up with germline, which may come from a read error. The chain joins TRBV7-9 to TRBJ1-6; maybe TRBD1 (6 bases). The CDR3 sequence is 14 residues long. Germline V CDR1 and CDR2: SEHNR, FQNEAQ (reference sequence). CDR3 in amino acids: CSSSLGQYNSPLHF. CDR3 in DNA: TGTTCCAGCAGCTTAGGACAGTATAATTCACCCCTCCACTTT.

The CDR3 reads CASSEALRGGPQETQYF. The CDR3 DNA follows: TGTGCCAGCAGTGAAGCGCTTCGGGGGGGCCCTCAAGAGACCCAGTACTTC. This chain joins TRBV2 and TRBJ2-5, with 8 bases lining up with TRBD2. Germline loops: CDR1 SNHLY, CDR2 FYNNEI. The CDR3 totals 17 residues. The junction had 8 bases not matched to a gene; V was cut back by 0 bases and J by 2 bases.

This clone was seen just once. The CDR3 coding sequence is TGTGCCAGCAGCCAAAGGGGCAACTATGGCTACACCTTC. It is translated as CASSQRGNYGYTF. The V and J genes are TRBV9 and TRBJ1-2, with a weak D call TRBD1 (5 bases). The CDR3 is 13 amino acids. Germline V CDR1 and CDR2: SGDLS, YYNGEE. V lost 4 bases, J lost 2 bases, and 9 bases lay in between.

The chain links TRBV11-3 to TRBJ2-5; 8 nucleotides align to TRBD2. The ends lost 3 bases at V and 5 bases at J; junction bases unmatched: 5. The length of the CDR3 is 14 residues. Per the germline V gene, CDR1 is SGHNT and CDR2 is YENEEA. The CDR3 sequence is CASSFTTSAETQYF. The CDR3, as DNA: TGTGCCAGCAGCTTCACGACTAGCGCTGAGACCCAGTACTTC.

The chain is built from TRBV10-2 and TRBJ1-6; the D is unclear. Germline loops: CDR1 WSHSY, CDR2 SAAADI. The CDR3 spans 12 residues. V lost 5 bases, J lost 6 bases, and 5 bases lay in between. CDR3 coding DNA: TGCGCCAGCAGTAACAGTAATTCACCCCTCCACTTT. Protein sequence: CASSNSNSPLHF.

This chain links TRBV5-1 with TRBJ1-5, with 10 bases lining up with TRBD1. Germline trimming cut 4 bases from V and 5 bases from J; bases unmatched to any gene: 6. Germline V lookup: CDR1 SGHRS, CDR2 YFSETQ. CDR3 length: 15 residues. The CDR3 loop reads CASSRSGTGDQPQHF. DNA for the CDR3: TGCGCCAGCAGCAGATCCGGGACAGGGGATCAGCCCCAGCATTTT. Full variable domain (outside the CDR3, taken from reference TRBV5-1 and TRBJ1-5): KAGVTQTPRYLIKTRGQQVTLSCSPISGHRSVSWYQQTPGQGLQFLFEYFSETQRNKGNFPGRFSGRQFSNSRSEMNVSTLELGDSALYLCASSRSGTGDQPQHFGDGTRLSIL.

On this clone itself: The germline gene is not matched at one end of the junction; a read error may be the cause. The genes are TRBV7-9 and TRBJ2-7; 11 nucleotides agree with TRBD2. The CDR3 totals 15 residues. In germline, CDR1 is SEHNR, CDR2 FQNEAQ (reference sequence). CDR3 sequence: CSSSLDIAGGLGQYF. The CDR3 DNA sequence: TGTTCCAGCAGCTTAGATATAGCGGGAGGGCTTGGGCAGTACTTC.

The chain links TRBV7-2 to TRBJ1-1; 7 nucleotides agree with TRBD1. The ends lost 6 bases at V and 3 bases at J; junction bases unmatched: 4. The CDR3 spans 13 residues. From germline, CDR1 is SGHTA and CDR2 FQGNSA. CDR3 sequence reads: CASSRDSYTEAFF. The DNA of the CDR3 is TGTGCCAGCAGTCGGGACAGCTACACTGAAGCTTTCTTT.

This clone occurred once. The rearrangement joins TRBV4-3 to TRBJ1-2; TRBD1 might be the D (5 bases). Looked up from germline, CDR1 is LGHNA and CDR2 is YSLEER. Trimming took 6 bases from V and 5 from J, leaving 16 bases between them. The CDR3 extends over 14 amino acids. The CDR3 DNA reads as TGCGCCAGCAGGGGAGGAGGGGCGGGATATGGCTACACCTTC. It codes for CASRGGGAGYGYTF.

V is TRBV5-8 and J is TRBJ2-4, with 7 bases aligning to TRBD2. CDR3 length equals 16 residues. J was trimmed by 2 bases and V by 6 bases; bases with no gene match: 11. The germline CDR1 and CDR2 sequences are SGHTS and YDEGEE. The CDR3 region is CASIWGGSVTKNIQYF. CDR3 nucleotide sequence: TGTGCCAGCATCTGGGGGGGATCCGTAACCAAAAACATTCAGTACTTC.

The genes are TRBV5-4 and TRBJ1-1; 7 bases agree with TRBD1. With 6 bases clipped from V and 0 bases from J, the junction kept 5 bases outside the gene matches. Germline V CDR1 and CDR2: SGHNT, YYREEE (reference sequence). The length of the CDR3 is 14 residues. CDR3 coding DNA: TGTGCCAGCACCCAACAGGGGATGAACACTGAAGCTTTCTTT. Amino acid sequence: CASTQQGMNTEAFF. Filled out from reference TRBV5-4 and TRBJ1-1, the complete variable domain reads ETGVTQSPTHLIKTRGQQVTLRCSSQSGHNTVSWYQQALGQGPQFIFQYYREEENGRGNFPPRFSGLQFPNYSSELNVNALELDDSALYLCASTQQGMNTEAFFGQGTRLTVV.

The chain combines TRBV10-2 with TRBJ2-2, with 7 bases lining up with TRBD2. Trimming removed 6 bases from V and 5 bases from J; junction bases left unmatched: 0. CDR1 WSHSY and CDR2 SAAADI come from the germline V gene. The CDR3 spans 12 residues. The CDR3 region is CASRRETGELFF. CDR3 coding DNA: TGCGCCAGCAGGCGGGAGACCGGGGAGCTGTTTTTT.

This clone was seen a single time. V and J are TRBV7-9 and TRBJ1-4; 7 nucleotides line up with TRBD1. V lost 0 bases to trimming and J lost 3 bases; unmatched junction nucleotides: 7. Per germline, CDR1 SEHNR and CDR2 FQNEAQ (reference sequence). This CDR3 comprises 17 residues. The CDR3 nucleotides read TGTGCCAGCAGCTTAGCGCAGGGGGGAAAGGCTAATGAAAAACTGTTTTTT. The encoded protein is CASSLAQGGKANEKLFF. The complete variable domain, with remaining parts taken from reference TRBV7-9 and TRBJ1-4, reads DTGVSQNPRHKITKRGQNVTFRCDPISEHNRLYWYRQTLGQGPEFLTYFQNEAQLEKSRLLSDRFSAERPKGSFSTLEIQRTEQGDSAMYLCASSLAQGGKANEKLFFGSGTQLSVL.

This clone is a singleton in its sample. The chain uses TRBV6-6 and TRBJ1-1, with a tentative D call TRBD1 (5 bases). This CDR3 contains 13 residues. Between the trimmed V and J ends, which lost 5 bases and 0 bases, there was a span of 7 bases. From germline, CDR1 is MNHNY and CDR2 SVGAGI (reference sequence). Here the CDR3 DNA reads TGTGCCAGCAGTGACAGCATGAACACTGAAGCTTTCTTT. Translating it yields CASSDSMNTEAFF.

There are a few counts of this clone. The genes are TRBV14 and TRBJ2-7, with TRBD2 matching 7 bases. This CDR3 comprises 14 residues. In germline, CDR1 is SGHDN, CDR2 FVKESK. The J segment lost 3 bases and the V segment lost 4 bases, leaving 6 bases of the junction unmatched. The CDR3 sequence is CASSRGLADYEQYF. DNA of the CDR3: TGTGCCAGCAGCCGAGGGCTAGCGGACTACGAGCAGTACTTC.

The sample holds a few counts of this clone. J is TRBJ1-1 and V is TRBV7-2; D not resolved. This CDR3 comprises 13 residues. Germline V CDR1 and CDR2: SGHTA, FQGNSA. V was pared by 5 bases and J by 8 bases, with 15 bases between. In DNA form, the CDR3 reads TGTGCCAGCAGCCCGAACGGGAGGACGGAAGCTTTCTTT. This sequence encodes CASSPNGRTEAFF. Using reference TRBV7-2 and TRBJ1-1 for the parts outside the CDR3, the full variable domain is GAGVSQSPSNKVTEKGKDVELRCDPISGHTALYWYRQSLGQGLEFLIYFQGNSAPDKSGLPSDRFSAERTGGSVSTLTIQRTQQEDSAVYLCASSPNGRTEAFFGQGTRLTVV.

This rearrangement joins TRBV4-2 to TRBJ2-3; TRBD2 aligns across 9 bases. CDR1 LGHNA and CDR2 YNFKEQ come from the germline V gene. CDR3 length: 17 residues. Trimming at V came to 1 base and at J to 2 bases, leaving 7 bases not matched to a gene. CDR3 sequence: CASSQGQRGAFTDTQYF. The CDR3 DNA reads as TGTGCCAGCAGCCAAGGTCAGCGGGGGGCCTTCACAGATACGCAGTATTTT.